The 6 T cell receptor beta chains presented below share a single source sample, sequenced in a study of T-cell memory formation after mild COVID-19. One entry per CDR3 protein, called by TCRdb with MiXCR from the 5' RACE reads. The sample shows roughly 500,000 distinct CDR3 sequences, roughly 21% of them seen only once. The sequencing input was PBMCs or a T cell subset sorted from them (not recorded which). The source of these receptors is an adult woman who had mild COVID-19 (a few samples of this study predate the infection). Cell type and time point are not known.

Only a few counts were recorded for this clonotype. V and J are TRBV7-9 and TRBJ1-6; D is perhaps TRBD1 (5 bases). CDR1 and CDR2 (germline): SEHNR, FQNEAQ (reference sequence). This CDR3 is 14 amino acids long. The germline V and J ends were trimmed by 3 bases and 10 bases, with 13 bases remaining between them. The CDR3 DNA is TGTGCCAGCAGCTTTACAGGCAGGGCATCACCCCTCCACTTT. This gives the protein CASSFTGRASPLHF.

V usage is TRBV12-3 or TRBV12-4 and J usage is TRBJ2-1; D unresolved. V dropped 2 bases and J dropped 9 bases, with 11 bases sitting between them. The CDR3 extends over 13 amino acids. The CDR3 loop reads CASSLLIRVEQFF. The CDR3 nucleotides are TGTGCCAGCAGTTTACTGATCCGGGTTGAGCAGTTCTTC.

The V gene is TRBV20-1, the J gene TRBJ2-7; TRBD2 agrees at 10 bases. The CDR3 spans 16 residues. V was pared by 1 base and J by 4 bases, with 10 bases of the junction left unmatched. Germline CDR1 reads DFQATT; CDR2 reads SNEGSKA (reference sequence). The CDR3 DNA reads TGCAGTGCTAGAGTTCTAGCGGGAGCCACGGGGTACGAGCAGTACTTC. It translates to CSARVLAGATGYEQYF.

The chain joins TRBV12-3 or TRBV12-4 to TRBJ2-1, with 14 bases lining up with TRBD2. The CDR3 length is 14 residues. With V trimmed by 6 bases and J by 11 bases, 6 bases remained unmatched. The CDR3 spells CASSLGLAGGQQFF. The CDR3, as DNA: TGTGCCAGCAGCCTCGGACTAGCGGGAGGCCAGCAGTTCTTC.

The V call is TRBV6-2 or TRBV6-3, the J call TRBJ2-3, with 7 positions matching TRBD1. This CDR3 is built from 14 residues. CDR1 MNHEY and CDR2 SVGEGT come from the germline V gene. After removal of 6 bases from V and 4 bases from J, the junction contained 7 bases not matched to a gene. The CDR3 protein is CASRGDSLADTQYF. The CDR3 DNA sequence: TGTGCCAGCAGGGGGGACAGCCTCGCAGATACGCAGTATTTT.

The rearrangement joins TRBV20-1 to TRBJ2-3; D not certain. Germline V gene data show CDR1 as DFQATT and CDR2 as SNEGSKA (reference sequence). This CDR3 is built from 17 residues. The V gene lost 3 bases and the J gene lost 0 bases, with 19 bases spanning the gap. CDR3 sequence (DNA): TGCAGTGCTAGTTTTTCTCGAGGCATTACTAGCACAGATACGCAGTATTTT. The encoded protein is CSASFSRGITSTDTQYF.